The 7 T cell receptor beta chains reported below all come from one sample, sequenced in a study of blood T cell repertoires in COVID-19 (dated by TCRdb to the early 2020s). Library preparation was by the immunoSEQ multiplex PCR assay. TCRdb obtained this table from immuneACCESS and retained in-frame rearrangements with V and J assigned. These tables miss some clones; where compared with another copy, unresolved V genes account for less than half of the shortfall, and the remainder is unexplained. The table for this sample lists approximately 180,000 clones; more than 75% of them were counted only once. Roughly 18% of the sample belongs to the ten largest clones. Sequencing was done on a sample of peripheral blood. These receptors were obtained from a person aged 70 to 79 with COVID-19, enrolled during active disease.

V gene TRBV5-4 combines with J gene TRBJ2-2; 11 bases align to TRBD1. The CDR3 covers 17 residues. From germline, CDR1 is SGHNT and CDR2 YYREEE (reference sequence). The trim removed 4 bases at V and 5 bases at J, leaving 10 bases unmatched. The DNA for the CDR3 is TGTGCCAGCAGCCTGGATGGAGGGACAGGGGGGACCGGGGAGCTGTTTTTT. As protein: CASSLDGGTGGTGELFF.

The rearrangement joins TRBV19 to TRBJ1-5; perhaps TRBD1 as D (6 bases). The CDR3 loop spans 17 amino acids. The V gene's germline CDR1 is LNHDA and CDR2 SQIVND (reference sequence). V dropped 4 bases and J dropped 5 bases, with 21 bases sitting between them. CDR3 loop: CASSSPTIKGGDQPQHF. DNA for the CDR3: TGTGCCAGTAGTAGTCCCACGATTAAGGGGGGGGATCAGCCCCAGCATTTT.

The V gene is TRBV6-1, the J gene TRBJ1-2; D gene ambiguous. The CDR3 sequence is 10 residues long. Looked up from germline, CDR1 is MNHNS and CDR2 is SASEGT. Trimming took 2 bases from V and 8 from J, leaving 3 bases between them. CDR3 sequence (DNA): TGTGCCAGCAGTGAATCGGGCTACACCTTC. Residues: CASSESGYTF.

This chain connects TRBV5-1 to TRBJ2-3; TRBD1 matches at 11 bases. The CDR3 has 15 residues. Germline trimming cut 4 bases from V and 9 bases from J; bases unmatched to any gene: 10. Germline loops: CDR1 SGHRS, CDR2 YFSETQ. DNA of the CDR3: TGCGCCAGCAGCCGCGGACAGGGGGCGATAGGGACGCAGTATTTT. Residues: CASSRGQGAIGTQYF. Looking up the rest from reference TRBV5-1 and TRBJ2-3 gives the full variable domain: KAGVTQTPRYLIKTRGQQVTLSCSPISGHRSVSWYQQTPGQGLQFLFEYFSETQRNKGNFPGRFSGRQFSNSRSEMNVSTLELGDSALYLCASSRGQGAIGTQYFGPGTRLTVL.

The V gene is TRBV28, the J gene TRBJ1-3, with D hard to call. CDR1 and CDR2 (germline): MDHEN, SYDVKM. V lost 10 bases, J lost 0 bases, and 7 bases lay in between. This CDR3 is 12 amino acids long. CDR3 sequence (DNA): TGTGCCACCCGGGACTCTGGAAACACCATATATTTT. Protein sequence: CATRDSGNTIYF.

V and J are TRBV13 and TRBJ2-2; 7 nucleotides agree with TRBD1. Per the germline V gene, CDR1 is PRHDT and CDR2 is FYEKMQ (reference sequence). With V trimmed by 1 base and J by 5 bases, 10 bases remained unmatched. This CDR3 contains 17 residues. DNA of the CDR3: TGTGCCAGCAGCTTAGTTTACGGGACAGTAGGTACCGGGGAGCTGTTTTTT. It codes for CASSLVYGTVGTGELFF.

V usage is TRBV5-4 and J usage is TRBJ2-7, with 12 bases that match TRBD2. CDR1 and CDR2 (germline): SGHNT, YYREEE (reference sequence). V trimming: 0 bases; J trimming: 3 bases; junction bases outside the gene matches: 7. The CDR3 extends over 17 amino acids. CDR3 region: CASSLGGKTSGSYEQYF. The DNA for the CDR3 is TGTGCCAGCAGCTTGGGCGGTAAGACTAGCGGGAGCTACGAGCAGTACTTC.